The entry below describes one T cell receptor beta chain. Its antigen is not known. The source of the sample is a study of T cell repertoires in cytomegalovirus infection. From the reads, TCRdb called clonotypes with MiXCR, one entry per CDR3 protein. Found here are 630,000 or so distinct CDR3 sequences, approximately 24% of them singletons; the top ten hold 7% to 9%. V trimming: 3 bases; J trimming: 7 bases; junction bases outside the gene matches: 2. Germline CDR1 and CDR2: MDHEN and SYDVKM. CDR3 size: 12 residues. Points from the study as a whole: Clonotype analysis showed dominance of the ex vivo response by HLA-C-restricted CMV-specific TCR beta clonotypes.

The V and J genes are TRBV28 and TRBJ1-1; 7 bases map to TRBD1. This clonotype was obtained from a human donor in good health (CMV status not recorded). Some clones in this sample may be carry-over from other donors' samples. The sequenced sample was CD8+ T cells from PBMCs. CDR3 sequence: CASSFGDSEAFF. The CDR3 coding sequence is TGTGCCAGCAGTTTTGGGGACAGTGAAGCTTTCTTT.